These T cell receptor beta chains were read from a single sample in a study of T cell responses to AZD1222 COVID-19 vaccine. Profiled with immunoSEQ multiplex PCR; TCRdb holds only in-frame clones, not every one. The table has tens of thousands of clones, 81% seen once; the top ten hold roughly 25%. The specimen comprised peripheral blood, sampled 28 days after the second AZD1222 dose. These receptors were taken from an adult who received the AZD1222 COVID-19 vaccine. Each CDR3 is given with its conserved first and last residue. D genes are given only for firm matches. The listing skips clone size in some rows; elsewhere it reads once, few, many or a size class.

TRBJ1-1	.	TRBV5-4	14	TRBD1	CASSTQGVVTEAFF	TGTGCCAGCAGCACCCAGGGGGTGGTGACTGAAGCTTTCTTT
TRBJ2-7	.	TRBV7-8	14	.	CASSLEGGSREQYF	TGTGCCAGCAGCTTAGAGGGGGGCTCTCGCGAGCAGTACTTC
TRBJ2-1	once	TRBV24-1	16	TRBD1	CATSDFGGQGWDEQFF	TGTGCCACCAGTGATTTTGGGGGACAGGGGTGGGATGAGCAGTTCTTC
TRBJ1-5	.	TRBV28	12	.	CASSLRVQPQHF	TGTGCCAGCAGTTTAAGGGTTCAGCCCCAGCATTTT
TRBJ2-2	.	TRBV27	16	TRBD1	CASSVLGQGAVGELFF	TGTGCCAGCAGTGTGTTGGGACAGGGGGCTGTCGGGGAGCTGTTTTTT
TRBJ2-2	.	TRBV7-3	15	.	CASRGGGGGTGELFF	TGTGCCAGCAGAGGCGGCGGAGGAGGTACCGGGGAGCTGTTTTTT
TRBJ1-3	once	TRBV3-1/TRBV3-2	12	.	CASSQEEPTIYF	TGTGCCAGCAGCCAAGAGGAACCCACCATATATTTT
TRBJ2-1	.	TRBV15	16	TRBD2	CATSRGGLANFNEQFF	TGTGCCACCAGCAGAGGAGGACTAGCGAACTTCAATGAGCAGTTCTTC
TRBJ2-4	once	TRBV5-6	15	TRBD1	CASSGPGTAKNIQYF	TGTGCCAGCAGCGGGCCCGGGACAGCTAAAAACATTCAGTACTTC
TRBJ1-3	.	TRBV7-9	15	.	CASSPTGALGNTIYF	TGTGCCAGCAGCCCTACCGGGGCTCTTGGAAACACCATATATTTT
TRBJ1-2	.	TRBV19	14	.	CASSISPGNYGYTF	TGTGCCAGTAGTATAAGTCCCGGGAACTATGGCTACACCTTC
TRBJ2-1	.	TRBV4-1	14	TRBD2	CASSSGGAYNEQFF	TGCGCCAGCAGTTCCGGGGGGGCTTACAATGAGCAGTTCTTC
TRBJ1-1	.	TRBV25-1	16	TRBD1	CASRATNRGANTEAFF	TGTGCCAGCAGAGCCACCAACAGGGGGGCTAACACTGAAGCTTTCTTT
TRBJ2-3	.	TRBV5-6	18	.	CASSLAEHSFFGTDTQYF	TGTGCCAGCAGCTTGGCGGAGCACTCCTTTTTTGGTACAGATACGCAGTATTTT
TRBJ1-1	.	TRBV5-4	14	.	CASRLTDMNTEAFF	TGTGCCAGCAGGCTGACAGATATGAACACTGAAGCTTTCTTT
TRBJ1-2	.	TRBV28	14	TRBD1	CASSLSTGDYGYTF	TGTGCCAGCAGTTTAAGTACAGGGGACTATGGCTACACCTTC
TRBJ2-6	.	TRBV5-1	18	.	CASSLTRGAGSGANVLTF	TGCGCCAGCAGCTTAACCCGAGGGGCAGGGTCCGGGGCCAACGTCCTGACTTTC
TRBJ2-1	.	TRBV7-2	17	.	CASSLGPGPQGPSGQFF	TGTGCCAGCAGCTTAGGTCCCGGACCCCAGGGACCCTCCGGGCAGTTCTTC
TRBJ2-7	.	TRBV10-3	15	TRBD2	CAISEVLAGVHEQYF	TGTGCCATCAGTGAGGTGCTAGCGGGGGTCCACGAGCAGTACTTC
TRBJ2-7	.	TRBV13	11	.	CASSLDGEQYF	TGTGCCAGCAGCTTAGATGGCGAGCAGTACTTC
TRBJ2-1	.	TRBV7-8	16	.	CASIRGSRSSYNEQFF	TGTGCCAGCATTCGGGGCAGCCGATCATCCTACAATGAGCAGTTCTTC
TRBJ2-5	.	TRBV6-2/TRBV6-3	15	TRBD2	CASSYGAGVRETQYF	TGTGCCAGCAGTTACGGAGCGGGAGTACGAGAGACCCAGTACTTC
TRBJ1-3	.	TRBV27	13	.	CASSGGPGNTIYF	TGTGCCAGCAGTGGGGGCCCTGGAAACACCATATATTTT
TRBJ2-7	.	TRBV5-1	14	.	CASSPDRVPYEQYF	TGCGCCAGCAGCCCGGACAGAGTTCCCTACGAGCAGTACTTC
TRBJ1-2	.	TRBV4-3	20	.	CASSQVVAEGTHYTNYGYTF	TGCGCCAGCAGCCAAGTTGTCGCGGAGGGGACTCACTATACTAACTATGGCTACACCTTC
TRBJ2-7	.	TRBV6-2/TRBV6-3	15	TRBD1	CASSLGRDSDYEQYF	TGTGCCAGCAGCTTGGGTCGGGACAGCGACTACGAGCAGTACTTC
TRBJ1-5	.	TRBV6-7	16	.	CASSYGFGGSNQPQHF	TGTGCCAGCAGTTACGGGTTTGGGGGTAGCAATCAGCCCCAGCATTTT